A single sample gave rise to the 18 T cell receptor beta chains below, sequenced in a study of OX40 agonist ivuxolimab in advanced cancers. Clones were sequenced by immunoSEQ multiplex PCR, and TCRdb holds only the in-frame ones, with some missing. The sample contains about 51,000 clones, more than 70% of which appear only once. Sequenced material: CD4+ or CD8+ T cells sorted from blood, taken in a trial of the OX40 agonist ivuxolimab. The source is an adult with an advanced solid tumor such as melanoma, head and neck, liver or kidney cancer.

The gene calls are TRBV2 and TRBJ2-1; no reliable D call. V lost 8 bases and J lost 2, with 7 bases in between. CDR1 and CDR2 (germline): SNHLY, FYNNEI. The CDR3 loop spans 12 amino acids. The CDR3 region is CASSLPYNEQFF. The DNA for the CDR3 is TGTGCCAGCTCCCTCCCCTACAATGAGCAGTTCTTC.

The chain carries TRBV7-8 and TRBJ2-7; TRBD2 aligns across 11 bases. CDR3 length: 15 amino acids. CDR1 SGHVS and CDR2 FQNEAQ come from the germline V gene. The V and J ends lost 5 bases and 6 bases, in that order; junction bases with no gene match: 9. CDR3 in amino acids: CASSELAGVVLEQYF. The DNA of the CDR3 is TGTGCCAGCAGCGAACTAGCGGGGGTTGTCCTCGAGCAGTACTTC. Complete variable domain (other parts from reference TRBV7-8 and TRBJ2-7): GAGVSQSPRYKVAKRGQDVALRCDPISGHVSLFWYQQALGQGPEFLTYFQNEAQLDKSGLPSDRFFAERPEGSVSTLKIQRTQQEDSAVYLCASSELAGVVLEQYFGPGTRLTVT.

This chain uses TRBV7-2 with TRBJ2-3; 7 bases agree with TRBD1. Germline-derived CDR1 and CDR2 are SGHTA and FQGNSA. The ends lost 3 bases at V and 6 bases at J; junction bases unmatched: 6. There are 14 residues in the CDR3. CDR3 sequence reads: CASSFRQGGDTQYF. CDR3 DNA: TGTGCCAGCAGCTTCAGACAGGGCGGGGATACGCAGTATTTT.

The genes are TRBV7-2 and TRBJ2-2, with 9 bases fitting TRBD2. The germline gives CDR1 SGHTA, CDR2 FQGNSA. CDR3 length: 16 amino acids. V dropped 2 bases and J dropped 2; count of bases not matched to a gene: 3. The CDR3 DNA is TGTGCCAGCAGCTTATTCCTAGCGGGAAACACCGGGGAGCTGTTTTTT. This sequence encodes CASSLFLAGNTGELFF.

The chain combines TRBV28 with TRBJ1-1, with D unclear. V was cut by 6 bases and J by 4 bases, with 9 bases left in between. The CDR3 is made up of 12 amino acids. CDR1 MDHEN and CDR2 SYDVKM come from the germline V gene. As DNA, the CDR3 is TGTGCCAGCAGCATACCGTTCACTGAAGCTTTCTTT. It encodes CASSIPFTEAFF.

The V call is TRBV6-6, the J call TRBJ2-1; 7 positions match TRBD1. The length of the CDR3 is 14 residues. Germline loops: CDR1 MNHNY, CDR2 SVGAGI (reference sequence). Trimming cost V 0 bases and J 6 bases; bases outside gene matches: 2. The CDR3 spells CASSYSDRVNEQFF. The DNA for the CDR3 is TGTGCCAGCAGTTACTCCGACAGGGTCAATGAGCAGTTCTTC.

The genes are TRBV27 and TRBJ2-7, with 7 bases that match TRBD1. The ends lost 6 bases at V and 3 bases at J; junction bases unmatched: 8. The CDR3 is 14 residues long. Germline V CDR1 and CDR2: MNHEY, SMNVEV (reference sequence). DNA for the CDR3: TGTGCCAGCAGGTCAGGGGGAGTTGGCTACGAGCAGTACTTC. This encodes CASRSGGVGYEQYF.

J is TRBJ2-1 and V is TRBV7-9; D may be TRBD1 (5 bases). Trimming shortened V by 0 bases and J by 8 bases, and 8 bases separated the two germline ends. Germline-derived CDR1 and CDR2 are SEHNR and FQNEAQ (reference sequence). This CDR3 region has 13 residues. DNA for the CDR3: TGTGCCAGCAGCTTAGCCAGGGCCGATGAGCAGTTCTTC. Encoded protein: CASSLARADEQFF. The entire variable domain, with the rest obtained from reference TRBV7-9 and TRBJ2-1, is as follows: DTGVSQNPRHKITKRGQNVTFRCDPISEHNRLYWYRQTLGQGPEFLTYFQNEAQLEKSRLLSDRFSAERPKGSFSTLEIQRTEQGDSAMYLCASSLARADEQFFGPGTRLTVL.

This rearrangement joins TRBV6-1 to TRBJ1-1, with 9 nucleotides matching TRBD1. The CDR3 is made up of 14 amino acids. Trimming removed 6 bases from V and 3 bases from J; junction bases left unmatched: 5. Germline loops: CDR1 MNHNS, CDR2 SASEGT. CDR3 nucleotides: TGTGCCAGCAGGGAGACAGGGGGGCACACTGAAGCTTTCTTT. Amino acids: CASRETGGHTEAFF.

This chain joins TRBV7-2 and TRBJ2-7; D possibly corresponds to TRBD2 (5 bases). This CDR3 region has 15 residues. CDR1 is SGHTA and CDR2 is FQGNSA in the germline V gene. V shed 2 bases and J shed 2 bases, with 13 bases lying between them. Written as DNA, the CDR3 is TGTGCCAGCAGCTTAACGACTACCTATACCTACGAGCAGTACTTC. Its translation: CASSLTTTYTYEQYF.

This chain joins TRBV5-1 and TRBJ2-3; TRBD2 is a possible D gene (5 bases). Germline lookup yields CDR1 SGHRS and CDR2 YFSETQ. V was trimmed by 4 bases and J by 0 bases, leaving 12 bases between them. The CDR3 runs to 15 residues. For the CDR3, the DNA is TGCGCCAGCAGCATAAGCGGCTTGAGCACAGATACGCAGTATTTT. This encodes CASSISGLSTDTQYF. Complete variable domain (other parts from reference TRBV5-1 and TRBJ2-3): KAGVTQTPRYLIKTRGQQVTLSCSPISGHRSVSWYQQTPGQGLQFLFEYFSETQRNKGNFPGRFSGRQFSNSRSEMNVSTLELGDSALYLCASSISGLSTDTQYFGPGTRLTVL.

The chain is built from TRBV6-6 and TRBJ1-6; tentatively, D is TRBD1 (5 bases). The germline V gene encodes CDR1 MNHNY and CDR2 SVGAGI (reference sequence). V shed 2 bases and J shed 5 bases, with 10 bases lying between them. The CDR3 is 15 amino acids. The CDR3 nucleotides read TGTGCCAGCAGTTACCGCGGCAGGGATAATTCACCCCTCCACTTT. Translation gives CASSYRGRDNSPLHF.

This clone was detected only once. CDR3 nucleotide sequence: TGTGCCAGCAGTTACCGAGGGGGCAGGGAGCCCCAGCATTTT. It translates to CASSYRGGREPQHF. The chain links TRBV6-5 to TRBJ1-5, with 7 bases identical to TRBD1. Germline V gene sequence: CDR1 MNHEY, CDR2 SVGAGI. This CDR3 region has 14 residues. V lost 2 bases, J lost 8 bases, and 6 bases stayed unmatched.

This chain connects TRBV7-2 to TRBJ2-2; D not certain. In germline, CDR1 is SGHTA, CDR2 FQGNSA. This CDR3 has 16 amino acids. Deletions cut 1 base from V and 8 bases from J, with 17 bases between. In nucleotides, the CDR3 is TGTGCCAGCAGCTTAGGGGTCCGTATGGTGGTTGGGGAGCTGTTTTTT. It codes for CASSLGVRMVVGELFF.

The chain carries TRBV19 and TRBJ1-1; D gene uncertain. Trimming cost V 5 bases and J 11 bases, with 18 bases left between them. The length of the CDR3 is 13 residues. Germline V lookup: CDR1 LNHDA, CDR2 SQIVND (reference sequence). The CDR3 region is CASSSLNRLDAFF. The CDR3 DNA reads TGTGCCAGTAGTTCCCTTAATAGGCTAGACGCTTTCTTT.

The CDR3 sequence is CASSTTGATNEKLFF. In DNA, the CDR3 is TGTGCCAGTAGTACGACAGGCGCAACTAATGAAAAACTGTTTTTT. The chain employs TRBV19 and TRBJ1-4; tentative D call: TRBD1 (6 bases). Trimming shortened V by 4 bases and J by 0 bases, and 9 bases separated the two germline ends. Germline values: CDR1 LNHDA, CDR2 SQIVND (reference sequence). The CDR3 has 15 residues.

CDR3 region: CASSPGGTDAYEQYF. DNA of the CDR3: TGTGCCAGCAGCCCGGGTGGGACTGACGCCTACGAGCAGTACTTC. The rearrangement links TRBV11-3 to TRBJ2-7, with TRBD2 as a possible D gene (6 bases). Trimming pared 5 bases from V and 2 bases from J, leaving 16 bases between. The CDR3 has 15 amino acids. Germline values: CDR1 SGHNT, CDR2 YENEEA.

This rearrangement joins TRBV30 to TRBJ1-3; TRBD1 matches 8 bases. CDR1 GTSNPN and CDR2 SVGIG come from the germline V gene (reference sequence). V lost 8 bases, J lost 4 bases, and 10 bases stayed unmatched. The CDR3 runs 14 residues. In nucleotides, the CDR3 is TGTGCCCACACTCGGACAGGGACCGGAAACACCATATATTTT. It yields the protein CAHTRTGTGNTIYF.